These T cell receptor beta chains were read from a single sample in a study of technical replicates of blood from several donors. Generated by immunoSEQ multiplex PCR, the TCRdb table keeps only in-frame clones and is missing some. The table includes around 58,000 clones, 70% to 90% detected once. Specimen: PBMCs. The receptors were gathered from a human donor in good health. Some clones in this sample may be carry-over from other donors' samples. CDR3s include the opening cysteine and the closing phenylalanine or tryptophan. The order of the fields is clone size, V gene, D gene, J gene, CDR3 DNA, CDR3 protein. The D gene is left open where the match is weak. A row's size may be missing; if present it is once, few, many or a size class.

>NA|TRBV6-6|NA|TRBJ2-1
TGTGCCAGCAGCCCGACTGCGAATGAGCAGTTCTTC
CASSPTANEQFF
>NA|TRBV18|TRBD1|TRBJ1-1
TGTGCCAGCTCACCGGACAGGGTAGCTGAAGCTTTCTTT
CASSPDRVAEAFF
>NA|TRBV7-6|TRBD1|TRBJ1-2
TGTGCCAGCAGCTTAGCAGGGACAGGGGTTGATGGCTACACCTTC
CASSLAGTGVDGYTF
>NA|TRBV4-1|TRBD1|TRBJ1-1
TGCGCCAGCAGCCAAGACTCCCGGGACAGGGAAGCTTTCTTT
CASSQDSRDREAFF
>few|TRBV7-3|TRBD1|TRBJ2-5
TGTGCCAGCAGCGCGCGGACAGGGACACAAGAGACCCAGTACTTC
CASSARTGTQETQYF
>NA|TRBV7-6|TRBD1|TRBJ2-7
TGTGCCAGCAGCTTCGGTGACAGGGGGTACGAGCAGTACTTC
CASSFGDRGYEQYF
>NA|TRBV11-2|NA|TRBJ1-2
TGTGCCAGCAGCTTAGGGTTTCAGGGGAACTATGGCTACACCTTC
CASSLGFQGNYGYTF
>NA|TRBV30|TRBD2|TRBJ2-2
TGTGCCTTCTCGGGAGGGCGGACCGGGGAGCTGTTTTTT
CAFSGGRTGELFF
>NA|TRBV2|NA|TRBJ1-5
TGTGCCAGCACAAAGACAGGCAATAGCAATCAGCCCCAGCATTTT
CASTKTGNSNQPQHF
>NA|TRBV30|NA|TRBJ2-7
TGTGCCTGGAGTGTACGTCGGGACGAGCAGTACTTC
CAWSVRRDEQYF
>NA|TRBV5-1|NA|TRBJ2-1
TGCGCCAGCAGCCACAGGGTGCCGGGCATGAATGAGCAGTTCTTC
CASSHRVPGMNEQFF
>medium-sized|TRBV27|NA|TRBJ1-1
TGTGCCAGCAGTTTAGGAGGTACTTTCTTT
CASSLGGTFF
>medium-sized|TRBV5-1|NA|TRBJ1-1
TGCGCCAGCAGCTTGGCCGGCGGGTACACTGAAGCTTTCTTT
CASSLAGGYTEAFF
>NA|TRBV7-8|TRBD1|TRBJ1-6
TGTGCCAGCAGCGTCAGGGGGCTCAATTCACCCCTCCACTTT
CASSVRGLNSPLHF
>once|TRBV7-9|TRBD2|TRBJ2-7
TGTGCCAGCAGCCCCTCCCGTGGTGACGGGACTAGCGGGTTCTACGAGCAGTACTTC
CASSPSRGDGTSGFYEQYF
>NA|TRBV30|TRBD2|TRBJ2-5
TGTGCCTGGAGGCCTTGGACACCCCGGGAGGGGGAGACCCAGTACTTC
CAWRPWTPREGETQYF
>NA|TRBV9|NA|TRBJ2-3
TGTGCCAGCAGCGTAGGGGGGGCCCAGGGGGGCACAGATACGCAGTATTTT
CASSVGGAQGGTDTQYF
>NA|TRBV7-9|TRBD1|TRBJ2-3
TGTGCCAGCAGCAACGACAGGGGATGGGGCACAGATACGCAGTATTTT
CASSNDRGWGTDTQYF
>NA|TRBV6-1|TRBD1|TRBJ1-4
TGTGCCAGTAAGGACAGGAACAATGAAAAACTGTTTTTT
CASKDRNNEKLFF
>NA|TRBV6-6|NA|TRBJ2-5
TGTGCCAGCAGAGCCCCGCCCGGGCAAGAGACCCAGTACTTC
CASRAPPGQETQYF
>NA|TRBV9|TRBD2|TRBJ2-5
TGTGCCAGCAGCGTCGGACTAGCGATAAAAGAGACCCAGTACTTC
CASSVGLAIKETQYF
>NA|TRBV7-8|TRBD1|TRBJ1-1
TGTGCCAGCAGCGTCCTACAGGGGGCGAACACTGAAGCTTTCTTT
CASSVLQGANTEAFF
>NA|TRBV11-1|NA|TRBJ2-7
TGTGCCAGCAGCGTAGGGGCAGGATCCTACGAGCAGTACTTC
CASSVGAGSYEQYF
>NA|TRBV2|TRBD2|TRBJ2-3
TGTGCCAGCAGTGAGCCGGGACTAGCCCCCCAGGCAGATACGCAGTATTTT
CASSEPGLAPQADTQYF
>once|TRBV5-1|TRBD2|TRBJ2-7
TGCGCCAGCAGCTTGGGACGGGGGGGTTCCTACGAGCAGTACTTC
CASSLGRGGSYEQYF
>NA|TRBV6-1|NA|TRBJ2-7
TGTGCCAGCAGACTCGACAGGAACTACGAGCAGTACTTC
CASRLDRNYEQYF
>NA|TRBV19|NA|TRBJ1-5
TGTGCCAGTAGTATACGTGGGACTGTAAGAAATCAGCCCCAGCATTTT
CASSIRGTVRNQPQHF
>NA|TRBV19|NA|TRBJ1-2
TGTGCCAGTAGTATTCGGAGTGGGAGCCCTAACTATGGCTACACCTTC
CASSIRSGSPNYGYTF
>few|TRBV7-9|NA|TRBJ2-7
TGTGCCAGCAGCCCCCCAGTGGCCACCTACGAGCAGTACTTC
CASSPPVATYEQYF
>few|TRBV5-1|TRBD2|TRBJ2-5
TGCGCCAGCAGCCGCGCGGGAGGGTATGAGACCCAGTACTTC
CASSRAGGYETQYF
>NA|TRBV5-4|TRBD2|TRBJ2-1
TGTGCCAGCAGTTCGGGACTAACATACAATGAGCAGTTCTTC
CASSSGLTYNEQFF
>NA|TRBV6-6|NA|TRBJ1-5
TGTGCCAGCACTATTTCTCAGGGATATCAGCCCCAGCATTTT
CASTISQGYQPQHF
>few|TRBV16|NA|TRBJ1-5
TGTGCCAGCAGCCCTCGCCCCAGAATGAATCAGCCCCAGCATTTT
CASSPRPRMNQPQHF
>NA|TRBV4-3|TRBD1|TRBJ2-7
TGCGCCAGCAGCCCTAGACAGGGGCCCTACGAGCAGTACTTC
CASSPRQGPYEQYF
>NA|TRBV4-1|TRBD1|TRBJ2-4
TGCGCCAGCAGCCCCGGGACAGGGCGAACCAAAAACATTCAGTACTTC
CASSPGTGRTKNIQYF
>NA|TRBV7-2|NA|TRBJ2-7
TGTGCCAGCAGCTTAGGGCATATACCCTACGAGCAGTACTTC
CASSLGHIPYEQYF
>NA|TRBV27|NA|TRBJ2-7
TGTGCCAGCAGTTTCGGGCAGGGGTGGTACGAGCAGTACTTC
CASSFGQGWYEQYF
>NA|TRBV7-2|NA|TRBJ2-7
TGTGCCAGCAGCCAAAGCAACGAGCAGTACTTC
CASSQSNEQYF
>NA|TRBV5-4|TRBD2|TRBJ2-7
TGTGCCAGCAGCCGGCTAGCGGAGCTCGGCGAGCAGTACTTC
CASSRLAELGEQYF
>NA|TRBV27|TRBD2|TRBJ2-5
TGTGCCAGCAGACCACAGCGCGGGGGGTTTGTAGGGACCCAGTACTTC
CASRPQRGGFVGTQYF
>NA|TRBV7-8|TRBD2|TRBJ2-7
TGTGCCAGCAGCCAGTACTCTAGCGGGGGTCGTGATGAGCAGTACTTC
CASSQYSSGGRDEQYF
>NA|TRBV9|NA|TRBJ2-1
TGTGCCAGCAGCGCGGACCTAATACTAGGTTCCCATGAGCAGTTCTTC
CASSADLILGSHEQFF
>NA|TRBV19|NA|TRBJ2-5
TGTGCCAGTAGTGCCCCGACAGACATGGAGACCCAGTACTTC
CASSAPTDMETQYF
>NA|TRBV12-5|TRBD1|TRBJ1-5
TGTGCTAGTGGTTTGGGGCAGGGGGGAACTAGCAATCAGCCCCAGCATTTT
CASGLGQGGTSNQPQHF
>NA|TRBV10-1|TRBD1|TRBJ2-7
TGCGCCAGCAGGATTACAGGGGCCTACGAGCAGTACTTC
CASRITGAYEQYF
>NA|TRBV6-1|NA|TRBJ1-1
TGTGCCAGCAGTGCTTTGAGGAACACTGAAGCTTTCTTT
CASSALRNTEAFF
>NA|TRBV4-3|TRBD2|TRBJ2-5
TGCGCCAGCAGCCGAGAACCGGGCGGGAGGGGAGAGACCCAGTACTTC
CASSREPGGRGETQYF
>NA|TRBV18|NA|TRBJ2-7
TGTGCCAGCTCACCACCTACATACGAGCAGTACTTC
CASSPPTYEQYF
>NA|TRBV5-1|TRBD2|TRBJ2-2
TGCGCCAGCAGCCAGGGACTAGCCCCCGGGGAGCTGTTTTTT
CASSQGLAPGELFF
>NA|TRBV29-1|NA|TRBJ1-2
TGCAGCGTTGACAGGGAAGACTATGGCTACACCTTC
CSVDREDYGYTF
>few|TRBV15|TRBD2|TRBJ2-7
TGTGCCACCAGCAGTGAACCAACTAGCGGGAGAACCGGGCAGTACTTC
CATSSEPTSGRTGQYF
>once|TRBV5-4|TRBD2|TRBJ2-4
TGTGCCAGCAGCCGGGGGGAGGGAAACATTCAGTACTTC
CASSRGEGNIQYF
>once|TRBV19|NA|TRBJ1-5
TGTGCCAGTACCGATGCGGGGGGCGCAAATCAGCCCCAGCATTTT
CASTDAGGANQPQHF